Below are 32 T cell receptor beta chains sequenced from a single sample in a study of shared T cell receptors in the human thymus. The table came from immunoSEQ multiplex PCR; TCRdb's copy has only in-frame clones and leaves some out. There are more than 550,000 clones in the sample; 80% to 90% occur only once, and around 0.0094% lies in the top ten. A further study also used this sample, focusing on human thymus T cells.

Sequenced: thymocytes. All receptors derive from a girl under three years old with a congenital heart defect.

This clone was seen a few times. The chain has TRBV19 and TRBJ1-1, with D maybe TRBD1 (5 bases). CDR1 and CDR2 (germline): LNHDA, SQIVND (reference sequence). CDR3 size: 14 residues. The germline V and J ends were trimmed by 7 bases and 1 base, with 13 bases remaining between them. The DNA of the CDR3 is TGTGCCAGTACCGCGGGACCACCGAACACTGAAGCTTTCTTT. Residues: CASTAGPPNTEAFF.

The chain recombines TRBV4-3 with TRBJ2-7; D is perhaps TRBD1 (5 bases). Germline-derived CDR1 and CDR2 are LGHNA and YSLEER. V lost 1 base, J lost 9 bases, and 19 bases lay in between. The CDR3 consists of 15 residues. CDR3 bases: TGCGCCAGCAGCCAAGGGCGCCACAGGCTTGAGGTGCAGTACTTC. Translating gives CASSQGRHRLEVQYF.

The chain's CDR3 is CASGPGQTTQFF. In DNA, the CDR3 is TGTGCCAGCGGTCCGGGACAGACGACGCAGTTCTTC. The V call is TRBV28, the J call TRBJ2-1; 7 nucleotides agree with TRBD1. Trimming removed 8 bases from V and 12 bases from J; junction bases left unmatched: 10. From germline, CDR1 is MDHEN and CDR2 SYDVKM. This CDR3 is built from 12 residues.

This rearrangement joins TRBV19 to TRBJ1-5, with 12 nucleotides matching TRBD1. V lost 5 bases to trimming and J lost 5 bases; unmatched junction nucleotides: 16. Germline V gives CDR1 LNHDA, CDR2 SQIVND (reference sequence). The CDR3 runs to 19 residues. The CDR3 here is CASSRVPGQGASGHQPQHF. CDR3 nucleotides: TGTGCCAGTAGTCGAGTTCCGGGACAGGGGGCGAGTGGTCATCAGCCCCAGCATTTT.

The J gene is TRBJ1-2, the V gene TRBV11-2; D gene uncertain. Germline-derived CDR1 and CDR2 are SGHAT and FQNNGV. V was clipped by 1 base and J by 4 bases, with 7 bases between them. CDR3 size: 13 residues. The CDR3 DNA reads as TGTGCCAGCAGCTTAGGGCCCTCCTATGGCTACACCTTC. Translation: CASSLGPSYGYTF.

The chain uses TRBV2 and TRBJ2-5; D is uncertain. The J call may not be correct, given that the DNA end is closer to TRBJ2-7. In germline, CDR1 is SNHLY, CDR2 FYNNEI. The CDR3 sequence is 15 residues long. Written as DNA, the CDR3 is TGTGCCAGCAGTGGACTTAACGGAAGCAACTACGAGCAGTACTTC. As protein: CASSGLNGSNYEQYF.

The chain combines TRBV6-4 with TRBJ1-1; D may be TRBD1 (5 bases). Trimming left V 5 bases short and J 5 bases short, with 12 bases between. There are 13 residues in the CDR3. Germline V gives CDR1 MRHNA, CDR2 SNTAGT. The CDR3 here is CASSPFGGTEAFF. The CDR3 bases are TGTGCCAGCAGTCCGTTTGGGGGGACTGAAGCTTTCTTT.

The chain couples TRBV4-1 to TRBJ2-5; D is perhaps TRBD2 (6 bases). The CDR3 is 17 residues long. With 0 bases removed from V and 3 bases from J, the gap between germline ends came to 17 bases. Germline V gives CDR1 MGHRA, CDR2 YSYEKL. The DNA for the CDR3 is TGCGCCAGCAGCCAAGACCGGGAAAAATCGGGGGAAGAGACCCAGTACTTC. As protein: CASSQDREKSGEETQYF.

The V and J genes are TRBV4-3 and TRBJ2-3; no firm D call. This CDR3 comprises 16 residues. CDR1 and CDR2 (germline): LGHNA, YSLEER. Trimming removed 4 bases from V and 6 bases from J, with 20 bases in between. CDR3 amino acids: CASSRGLWLTMDTQYF. CDR3 DNA sequence: TGCGCCAGCAGCCGAGGTCTTTGGCTTACGATGGATACGCAGTATTTT.

This clone has just one count. In DNA, the CDR3 is TGCGCCAGCAGTCCCGGGACAGCGAGACCCCCAAAAGGCTACAATGAGCAGTTCTTC. Translation: CASSPGTARPPKGYNEQFF. The J gene is TRBJ2-1, the V gene TRBV10-1; TRBD1 matches 7 bases. Unmatched junction bases numbered 19, after V lost 5 bases and J lost 3 bases. Germline CDR1 WNHNN, CDR2 SYGVQD (reference sequence). The CDR3 sequence is 19 residues long.

The rearrangement uses TRBV9 and TRBJ2-1; 11 bases align to TRBD1. This CDR3 is 15 amino acids long. Germline CDR1 and CDR2: SGDLS and YYNGEE. V shed 3 bases, J shed 10 bases, and the junction held 9 bases outside the gene matches. CDR3 nucleotides: TGTGCCAGCAGCGCCCTAGGACAGGGGGCACACGAGCAGTTCTTC. As protein: CASSALGQGAHEQFF.

This clone was detected once. The chain employs TRBV6-6 and TRBJ2-1, with 11 bases fitting TRBD2. Germline V gene data show CDR1 as MNHNY and CDR2 as SVGAGI (reference sequence). CDR3 length: 14 residues. V shed 6 bases and J 6 bases; nucleotides not matched to a gene: 4. The CDR3 loop reads CASSVAGGTNEQFF. For the CDR3, the DNA is TGTGCCAGCAGCGTAGCGGGGGGGACCAATGAGCAGTTCTTC.

This rearrangement joins TRBV5-1 to TRBJ1-2, with 8 nucleotides matching TRBD1. V trimming: 5 bases; J trimming: 6 bases; junction bases outside the gene matches: 9. The CDR3 spans 14 residues. Germline V gives CDR1 SGHRS, CDR2 YFSETQ. The CDR3 coding sequence is TGCGCCAGCAGGGGGGACAGGCTAGTAAATGGCTACACCTTC. Residues: CASRGDRLVNGYTF.

This chain uses TRBV7-9 with TRBJ1-2, with 8 bases lining up with TRBD1. J lost 0 bases, V lost 6 bases, and 15 bases had no gene match. This CDR3 comprises 18 residues. Looked up from germline, CDR1 is SEHNR and CDR2 is FQNEAQ (reference sequence). This CDR3 reads CASSPGRGQVTANYGYTF. The DNA of the CDR3 is TGTGCCAGCAGTCCAGGCAGGGGGCAAGTCACGGCTAACTATGGCTACACCTTC.

The CDR3 region has the DNA TGTGCCAGCAGCTACTCTTCAGGGGCCCTGCTAGCTTTCTTT. Its protein product is CASSYSSGALLAFF. The chain uses TRBV7-2 and TRBJ1-1, with D possibly being TRBD1 (6 bases). CDR3 size: 14 residues. Germline assignment: CDR1 SGHTA and CDR2 FQGNSA. Trimming stripped 4 bases from V and 10 bases from J, with 19 bases between.

The chain links TRBV28 to TRBJ1-2; 9 bases fit TRBD1. The CDR3 contains 14 residues. With 4 bases clipped from V and 8 bases from J, the junction kept 8 bases outside the gene matches. Germline V lookup: CDR1 MDHEN, CDR2 SYDVKM. CDR3 DNA sequence: TGTGCCAGCAGTTGGGGACAGGGCTGGGGGGGCTACACCTTC. Protein: CASSWGQGWGGYTF.

The J gene is TRBJ2-7, the V gene TRBV4-1; a weak D match, TRBD2 (6 bases). The germline V and J ends were trimmed by 3 bases and 2 bases, with 14 bases remaining between them. The CDR3 extends over 15 amino acids. Germline CDR1 and CDR2: MGHRA and YSYEKL. CDR3 nucleotide sequence: TGCGCCAGCAGCCAGCTCCGGGACTCGGCCTACGAGCAGTACTTC. It specifies CASSQLRDSAYEQYF.

V usage is TRBV5-6 and J usage is TRBJ1-1; the D gene is possibly TRBD1 (6 bases). The V gene's germline CDR1 is SGHDT and CDR2 YYEEEE. V shed 3 bases and J shed 4 bases, with 19 bases lying between them. The CDR3 sequence is 16 residues long. The CDR3 region is CASSSRGGAGGTEAFF. The CDR3 bases are TGTGCCAGCAGCTCCCGGGGGGGGGCGGGGGGCACTGAAGCTTTCTTT.

This chain uses TRBV4-1 with TRBJ1-4; weak D call: TRBD1 (6 bases). The V end lost 0 bases, the J end lost 7 bases, and 15 bases lay between the germline ends. Germline V gene lookup returns CDR1 MGHRA and CDR2 YSYEKL. This CDR3 comprises 16 residues. Here the CDR3 reads CASSQDGTQEREKLFF. The DNA for the CDR3 is TGCGCCAGCAGCCAAGACGGGACACAAGAACGTGAAAAACTGTTTTTT.

V gene TRBV19 combines with J gene TRBJ1-5; 11 bases fit TRBD1. Trimming took 4 bases from V and 5 from J; bases not matched to a gene: 10. CDR3 length: 17 residues. CDR1 and CDR2 from the germline V gene are LNHDA and SQIVND (reference sequence). Here the CDR3 reads CASSTRDRGFLHQPQHF. Written as DNA, the CDR3 is TGTGCCAGTAGTACCCGGGACAGGGGGTTCCTCCATCAGCCCCAGCATTTT.

The gene calls are TRBV19 and TRBJ1-2, with D maybe TRBD1 (5 bases). V lost 2 bases to trimming and J lost 5 bases, with 15 bases between them. The CDR3 covers 15 residues. Per the germline V gene, CDR1 is LNHDA and CDR2 is SQIVND (reference sequence). CDR3 nucleotide sequence: TGTGCCAGTAGTATACTGACAGTTCCCGATTATGGCTACACCTTC. Translated, it gives CASSILTVPDYGYTF. The variable domain in full, completed from reference TRBV19 and TRBJ1-2, reads DGGITQSPKYLFRKEGQNVTLSCEQNLNHDAMYWYRQDPGQGLRLIYYSQIVNDFQKGDIAEGYSVSREKKESFPLTVTSAQKNPTAFYLCASSILTVPDYGYTFGSGTRLTVV.

The chain joins TRBV7-2 to TRBJ1-1, with D possibly matching TRBD1 (5 bases). Germline CDR1 SGHTA, CDR2 FQGNSA. V dropped 1 base and J dropped 1 base, with 13 bases sitting between them. The CDR3 spans 16 residues. The CDR3 is CASSLDGGRGNTEAFF. CDR3 sequence (DNA): TGTGCCAGCAGCTTAGATGGGGGGAGAGGGAACACTGAAGCTTTCTTT. The variable domain in full, completed from reference TRBV7-2 and TRBJ1-1, reads GAGVSQSPSNKVTEKGKDVELRCDPISGHTALYWYRQSLGQGLEFLIYFQGNSAPDKSGLPSDRFSAERTGGSVSTLTIQRTQQEDSAVYLCASSLDGGRGNTEAFFGQGTRLTVV.

The gene calls are TRBV10-1 and TRBJ2-1; 10 nucleotides match TRBD2. The CDR3 spans 16 residues. Trimming removed 3 bases from V and 5 bases from J; junction bases left unmatched: 7. Germline loops: CDR1 WNHNN, CDR2 SYGVQD (reference sequence). The CDR3 spells CASSDPSGGANNEQFF. For the CDR3, the DNA is TGCGCCAGCAGTGACCCCAGCGGGGGGGCCAACAATGAGCAGTTCTTC.

The sample holds one count of this clone. The junction shows a germline mismatch at one end, possibly a read error. V and J are TRBV4-3 and TRBJ2-5; D gene uncertain. Germline assignment: CDR1 LGHNA and CDR2 YSLEER. This CDR3 is 13 amino acids long. CDR3 region: CASSEDSRETQYF. DNA of the CDR3: TGCGCCAGCAGCGAAGACTCCAGAGAGACCCAGTACTTC.

This clone was seen only once. The chain carries TRBV5-4 and TRBJ1-3, with D tentatively TRBD1 (6 bases). The V gene lost 0 bases and the J gene lost 1 base, with 8 bases spanning the gap. The CDR3 consists of 15 residues. Germline assignment: CDR1 SGHNT and CDR2 YYREEE (reference sequence). In nucleotides, the CDR3 is TGTGCCAGCAGCTTGGTGGGGGCTTCTGGAAACACCATATATTTT. It specifies CASSLVGASGNTIYF.

Here the CDR3 reads CASSSLILTGGNYGYTF. The CDR3 region has the DNA TGTGCCAGCAGCTCACTGATCTTGACAGGGGGAAACTATGGCTACACCTTC. The rearrangement uses TRBV7-2 and TRBJ1-2; 9 bases agree with TRBD1. The CDR3 covers 17 residues. The V and J ends lost 4 bases and 2 bases, in that order; junction bases with no gene match: 11. In germline, CDR1 is SGHTA, CDR2 FQGNSA.

The CDR3 coding sequence is TGTGCTAGTGGTTCCCAACAGGGAGGGAGGGTCCAAGAGACCCAGTACTTC. Amino acid sequence: CASGSQQGGRVQETQYF. The chain employs TRBV12-5 and TRBJ2-5, with a possible D match to TRBD2 (7 bases). The CDR3 length is 17 residues. Trimming cost V 4 bases and J 1 base, with 19 bases left between them. Germline V lookup: CDR1 LGHNT, CDR2 FRNRAP.

The chain combines TRBV15 with TRBJ2-1; 11 nucleotides match TRBD2. J lost 9 bases, V lost 2 bases, and 9 bases had no gene match. Germline CDR1 LNHNV, CDR2 YYDKDF (reference sequence). The CDR3 has 16 residues. CDR3 nucleotides: TGTGCCACCAGCAGAAGTAGCGGGGGGGCCCTTCCTGAGCAGTTCTTC. Translated: CATSRSSGGALPEQFF.

This chain connects TRBV19 to TRBJ2-5; weak D call: TRBD2 (7 bases). Germline V lookup: CDR1 LNHDA, CDR2 SQIVND (reference sequence). The ends were cut back, 5 bases at V and 1 base at J, with 14 bases in the middle. The CDR3 consists of 15 residues. The CDR3 reads CASSGGAGTQETQYF. In DNA form, the CDR3 reads TGTGCCAGTAGTGGGGGGGCAGGAACCCAAGAGACCCAGTACTTC.

The chain uses TRBV30 and TRBJ2-3; TRBD2 aligns across 16 bases. The V segment lost 7 bases and the J segment 4 bases; nucleotides outside the gene matches: 14. This CDR3 has 18 residues. Germline V gene lookup returns CDR1 GTSNPN and CDR2 SVGIG (reference sequence). CDR3 coding DNA: TGTGCCTCTGACTTCGGGACTAGCGGGGGGGCGCGCGCAGATACGCAGTATTTT. As protein: CASDFGTSGGARADTQYF.

This sequence joins TRBV11-2 and TRBJ2-3; 12 bases match TRBD1. The CDR3 has 19 residues. Trimming cost V 5 bases and J 2 bases; bases outside gene matches: 14. Germline loops: CDR1 SGHAT, CDR2 FQNNGV. The CDR3 DNA sequence: TGTGCCAGCAGCAACGGGGTGGGGGACAGGGGGCCCCACACAGATACGCAGTATTTT. Amino acid sequence: CASSNGVGDRGPHTDTQYF. Drawing the rest from reference TRBV11-2 and TRBJ2-3, the complete variable domain is EAGVAQSPRYKIIEKRQSVAFWCNPISGHATLYWYQQILGQGPKLLIQFQNNGVVDDSQLPKDRFSAERLKGVDSTLKIQPAKLEDSAVYLCASSNGVGDRGPHTDTQYFGPGTRLTVL.

The gene calls are TRBV2 and TRBJ1-2; possibly TRBD1 for D (6 bases). The germline V and J ends were trimmed by 2 bases and 8 bases, with 12 bases remaining between them. CDR3 length equals 13 residues. The V gene's germline CDR1 is SNHLY and CDR2 FYNNEI. The CDR3 is CASSERGGEGYTF. CDR3 DNA: TGTGCCAGCAGTGAAAGAGGGGGGGAAGGCTACACCTTC.